Following are 26 T cell receptor beta chains from one sample sequenced in a study of cytomegalovirus exposure and HLA in healthy donors. Primers: 60 Vbeta forward and 13 Jbeta reverse. Assay used: immunoSEQ multiplex PCR; TCRdb lists only in-frame clones, some missing. The sample records around 130,000 clones, roughly 80% being singletons. Sequenced sample: PBMCs. These receptors all come from a boy aged 5-17 years in good health and CMV-seronegative.

This chain uses TRBV10-2 with TRBJ2-1; D unresolved. CDR3 size: 15 residues. Germline V gene sequence: CDR1 WSHSY, CDR2 SAAADI. With 3 bases removed from V and 4 bases from J, the gap between germline ends came to 13 bases. The CDR3 is CASSETVARYNEQFF. CDR3 bases: TGCGCCAGCAGTGAAACGGTGGCCAGGTACAATGAGCAGTTCTTC.

V and J are TRBV14 and TRBJ2-5; 12 nucleotides match TRBD1. Losses at the gene ends were 4 bases for V and 5 bases for J; bases not matched to a gene: 14. Germline V gene data show CDR1 as SGHDN and CDR2 as FVKESK. This CDR3 contains 18 residues. The DNA for the CDR3 is TGTGCCAGCAGCCGTGTTTCGTATTGGGACAGGGGGCAGGAGACCCAGTACTTC. Its protein is CASSRVSYWDRGQETQYF.

This clone was seen a handful of times. The V and J genes are TRBV15 and TRBJ2-7; 8 bases are a match to TRBD1. The CDR3 spans 15 residues. The V segment lost 1 base and the J segment 5 bases; nucleotides outside the gene matches: 7. Germline V gene lookup returns CDR1 LNHNV and CDR2 YYDKDF (reference sequence). This CDR3 is CATSRASGGFNEQYF. Here the CDR3 DNA reads TGTGCCACCAGCAGAGCGTCAGGGGGCTTCAACGAGCAGTACTTC.

The rearrangement uses TRBV2 and TRBJ2-7; 8 bases map to TRBD1. V lost 3 bases, J lost 3 bases, and 1 base stayed unmatched. The CDR3 length is 13 residues. Germline V gene data show CDR1 as SNHLY and CDR2 as FYNNEI. CDR3 coding DNA: TGTGCCAGCAGTGACGGGACAGGCTACGAGCAGTACTTC. As protein: CASSDGTGYEQYF.

CDR3 amino acids: CASSYQGESNQPQHF. Here the CDR3 DNA reads TGTGCCAGCAGCTACCAAGGAGAGAGCAATCAGCCCCAGCATTTT. The chain carries TRBV11-2 and TRBJ1-5, with D hard to call. Germline lookup yields CDR1 SGHAT and CDR2 FQNNGV. There are 15 residues in the CDR3. Between the trimmed V and J ends, which lost 4 bases and 1 base, there was a span of 11 bases. Supplemented by reference TRBV11-2 and TRBJ1-5, the full variable domain reads EAGVAQSPRYKIIEKRQSVAFWCNPISGHATLYWYQQILGQGPKLLIQFQNNGVVDDSQLPKDRFSAERLKGVDSTLKIQPAKLEDSAVYLCASSYQGESNQPQHFGDGTRLSIL.

The genes are TRBV5-4 and TRBJ2-7; 7 nucleotides agree with TRBD1. The CDR3 loop spans 14 amino acids. J gave up 0 bases and V 5 bases, and 5 bases lay outside the gene matches. Germline values: CDR1 SGHNT, CDR2 YYREEE (reference sequence). Written as DNA, the CDR3 is TGTGCCAGCAGTAACCAGGGGGTCTCCTACGAGCAGTACTTC. It is translated as CASSNQGVSYEQYF.

This clone was counted a few times. The chain uses TRBV13 and TRBJ2-1, with a tentative D call TRBD1 (5 bases). V was shortened by 5 bases and J by 1 base, with 9 bases between the two germline ends. The germline gives CDR1 PRHDT, CDR2 FYEKMQ (reference sequence). The CDR3 covers 14 residues. The CDR3 sequence is CASSLRASYNEQFF. CDR3 coding DNA: TGTGCCAGCAGCCTCAGGGCGTCCTACAATGAGCAGTTCTTC. The full variable domain, its missing parts supplied by reference TRBV13 and TRBJ2-1, is AAGVIQSPRHLIKEKRETATLKCYPIPRHDTVYWYQQGPGQDPQFLISFYEKMQSDKGSIPDRFSAQQFSDYHSELNMSSLELGDSALYFCASSLRASYNEQFFGPGTRLTVL.

V is TRBV30 and J is TRBJ1-4, with 7 positions matching TRBD1. The CDR3 sequence is 16 residues long. Germline-derived CDR1 and CDR2 are GTSNPN and SVGIG (reference sequence). V shed 4 bases and J 0 bases; nucleotides not matched to a gene: 8. The CDR3 spells CAWNPTGYATNEKLFF. The CDR3 region has the DNA TGTGCCTGGAATCCGACAGGGTACGCAACTAATGAAAAACTGTTTTTT. Together with reference TRBV30 and TRBJ1-4, the CDR3 gives the full variable domain: SQTIHQWPATLVQPVGSPLSLECTVEGTSNPNLYWYRQAAGRGLQLLFYSVGIGQISSEVPQNLSASRPQDRQFILSSKKLLLSDSGFYLCAWNPTGYATNEKLFFGSGTQLSVL.

This sequence joins TRBV30 and TRBJ2-7, with 9 positions matching TRBD1. This CDR3 is 14 amino acids long. CDR1 is GTSNPN and CDR2 is SVGIG in the germline V gene (reference sequence). V lost 3 bases and J lost 4; bases outside the gene matches: 7. CDR3 in amino acids: CAWSFSDRGYEQYF. CDR3 DNA: TGTGCCTGGAGCTTTTCGGACAGGGGATACGAGCAGTACTTC.

This clone occurred a few times. The chain couples TRBV30 to TRBJ2-3; D remains ambiguous. This CDR3 spans 11 amino acids. Between the trimmed V and J ends, which lost 3 bases and 6 bases, there was a span of 7 bases. From germline, CDR1 is GTSNPN and CDR2 SVGIG (reference sequence). CDR3 bases: TGTGCCTGGAGCCCCCCGGATACGCAGTATTTT. The encoded protein is CAWSPPDTQYF. The complete variable domain, with remaining parts taken from reference TRBV30 and TRBJ2-3, reads SQTIHQWPATLVQPVGSPLSLECTVEGTSNPNLYWYRQAAGRGLQLLFYSVGIGQISSEVPQNLSASRPQDRQFILSSKKLLLSDSGFYLCAWSPPDTQYFGPGTRLTVL.

V is TRBV6-1 and J is TRBJ1-1; 8 bases are a match to TRBD1. CDR1 and CDR2 (germline): MNHNS, SASEGT. Losses at the gene ends were 4 bases for V and 2 bases for J; bases not matched to a gene: 3. The CDR3 has 14 residues. The CDR3: CASSVDRGNTEAFF. The CDR3, as DNA: TGTGCCAGCAGTGTTGACAGGGGTAACACTGAAGCTTTCTTT.

J is TRBJ2-1 and V is TRBV19, with 10 bases matching TRBD2. This CDR3 region has 15 residues. CDR1 and CDR2 from the germline V gene are LNHDA and SQIVND (reference sequence). The V gene end was trimmed by 3 bases and the J gene end by 9 bases; junction bases not matched to a gene: 8. CDR3 DNA: TGTGCCAGTAGTATCCCGGCTAGCGGGAGCGGTGAGCAGTTCTTC. It yields the protein CASSIPASGSGEQFF.

The chain recombines TRBV5-4 with TRBJ2-5; D remains unclear. Trimming removed 4 bases from V and 3 bases from J, with 13 bases in between. Per the germline V gene, CDR1 is SGHNT and CDR2 is YYREEE (reference sequence). The CDR3 contains 14 residues. In DNA, the CDR3 is TGTGCCAGCAGCCCATCCCGGGTTGAAGAGACCCAGTACTTC. This encodes CASSPSRVEETQYF.

The gene calls are TRBV10-3 and TRBJ2-7; possible D gene TRBD1, 5 bases. This CDR3 spans 13 amino acids. Trimming stripped 3 bases from V and 9 bases from J, with 15 bases between. CDR1 and CDR2 from the germline V gene are ENHRY and SYGVKD. The CDR3 nucleotides are TGTGCCATCAGTGAAGGTTCAGGGTGGGGGCAGTACTTC. It is translated as CAISEGSGWGQYF.

V is TRBV18 and J is TRBJ2-7, with TRBD1 matching 10 bases. Trimming removed 3 bases from V and 3 bases from J; junction bases left unmatched: 5. Germline V gene sequence: CDR1 KGHSH, CDR2 LQKENI. This CDR3 has 15 residues. The CDR3 here is CASSPGTGAGYEQYF. CDR3 nucleotides: TGTGCCAGCTCACCGGGGACAGGGGCGGGCTACGAGCAGTACTTC.

This chain links TRBV27 with TRBJ1-5; TRBD1 aligns across 8 bases. V gave up 6 bases and J gave up 3 bases; unmatched junction bases: 10. Germline CDR1 MNHEY, CDR2 SMNVEV (reference sequence). The CDR3 extends over 16 amino acids. CDR3 in amino acids: CASSAGGTGDNQPQHF. Here the CDR3 DNA reads TGTGCCAGCAGCGCAGGAGGGACAGGAGACAATCAGCCCCAGCATTTT.

This sequence joins TRBV7-9 and TRBJ2-1; perhaps TRBD2 as D (5 bases). The CDR3 is 15 amino acids. Germline V CDR1 and CDR2: SEHNR, FQNEAQ (reference sequence). The V end lost 5 bases, the J end lost 2 bases, and 13 bases lay between the germline ends. The CDR3 loop reads CASSQLGVTYNEQFF. The DNA of the CDR3 is TGTGCCAGCAGCCAGCTCGGGGTAACCTACAATGAGCAGTTCTTC.

V is TRBV5-4 and J is TRBJ2-7; TRBD2 agrees at 15 bases. Germline V gene data show CDR1 as SGHNT and CDR2 as YYREEE (reference sequence). J lost 0 bases, V lost 4 bases, and 5 bases had no gene match. This CDR3 has 17 amino acids. The CDR3 DNA follows: TGTGCCAGCAGCCGGGGACTAGCGGGGGGAAGCTCCTACGAGCAGTACTTC. This sequence encodes CASSRGLAGGSSYEQYF.

The chain combines TRBV6-1 with TRBJ2-7; D perhaps matches TRBD2 (6 bases). The V gene lost 3 bases and the J gene lost 0 bases, with 9 bases spanning the gap. Germline CDR1 reads MNHNS; CDR2 reads SASEGT. The CDR3 totals 14 residues. In DNA, the CDR3 is TGTGCCAGCAGTGAGGCCGGGAGCTCCTACGAGCAGTACTTC. It yields the protein CASSEAGSSYEQYF.

V is TRBV4-1 and J is TRBJ1-1, with D hard to call. Per the germline V gene, CDR1 is MGHRA and CDR2 is YSYEKL. CDR3 length: 15 amino acids. Trimming removed 4 bases at V and 4 bases at J, with 16 bases between. The CDR3 protein is CASSRGIEGVTEAFF. In DNA, the CDR3 is TGCGCCAGCAGCCGCGGAATAGAAGGCGTCACTGAAGCTTTCTTT.

The chain combines TRBV15 with TRBJ1-5; possible D gene TRBD1, 6 bases. Germline CDR1 LNHNV, CDR2 YYDKDF (reference sequence). The CDR3 has 15 residues. The V end lost 0 bases, the J end lost 6 bases, and 12 bases lay between the germline ends. The CDR3 DNA reads TGTGCCACCAGCAGAGATCGGGGACAAGGTCAGCCCCAGCATTTT. Encoded protein: CATSRDRGQGQPQHF.

The chain couples TRBV19 to TRBJ1-2; D perhaps matches TRBD1 (5 bases). Germline lookup yields CDR1 LNHDA and CDR2 SQIVND (reference sequence). The CDR3 totals 15 residues. Trimming took 5 bases from V and 2 from J, leaving 15 bases between them. This CDR3 reads CASSYRRGGNYGYTF. The CDR3, as DNA: TGTGCCAGTAGTTATCGCCGGGGGGGAAACTATGGCTACACCTTC.

This clone occurred a few times. The chain is built from TRBV6-5 and TRBJ1-4; a weak D match, TRBD1 (5 bases). Germline CDR1 is MNHEY and CDR2 is SVGAGI. Trimming took 4 bases from V and 0 from J, leaving 9 bases between them. The CDR3 covers 15 residues. This chain's CDR3 is CASSSQVATNEKLFF. The CDR3 DNA reads TGTGCCAGCAGTTCACAGGTTGCAACTAATGAAAAACTGTTTTTT.

The chain combines TRBV19 with TRBJ1-2; D unclear. The germline CDR1 and CDR2 sequences are LNHDA and SQIVND (reference sequence). V lost 10 bases, J lost 10 bases, and 19 bases lay in between. This CDR3 has 12 amino acids. Here the CDR3 DNA reads TGTGCCACCACCCCGGGGTCCCGGGACTACACCTTC. Protein sequence: CATTPGSRDYTF. Drawing the rest from reference TRBV19 and TRBJ1-2, the complete variable domain is DGGITQSPKYLFRKEGQNVTLSCEQNLNHDAMYWYRQDPGQGLRLIYYSQIVNDFQKGDIAEGYSVSREKKESFPLTVTSAQKNPTAFYLCATTPGSRDYTFGSGTRLTVV.

The J gene is TRBJ2-7, the V gene TRBV15; 7 positions match TRBD1. Germline lookup yields CDR1 LNHNV and CDR2 YYDKDF (reference sequence). CDR3 size: 14 residues. V shed 0 bases and J 5 bases; nucleotides not matched to a gene: 4. The CDR3 DNA reads TGTGCCACCAGCAGAGATTGGACAGGCGACGAGCAGTACTTC. Protein product: CATSRDWTGDEQYF.

The V gene is TRBV7-9, the J gene TRBJ2-7; TRBD1 aligns across 9 bases. The CDR3 extends over 13 amino acids. Per germline, CDR1 SEHNR and CDR2 FQNEAQ (reference sequence). V shed 4 bases, J shed 5 bases, and the junction held 3 bases outside the gene matches. The CDR3 here is CASSWTGEHEQYF. CDR3 DNA: TGTGCCAGCAGCTGGACAGGGGAGCACGAGCAGTACTTC. Filled out from reference TRBV7-9 and TRBJ2-7, the complete variable domain reads DTGVSQNPRHKITKRGQNVTFRCDPISEHNRLYWYRQTLGQGPEFLTYFQNEAQLEKSRLLSDRFSAERPKGSFSTLEIQRTEQGDSAMYLCASSWTGEHEQYFGPGTRLTVT.